A selection of T cell receptor beta chains follows, all from one sample in a study of cytomegalovirus exposure and HLA in healthy donors. Profiling relied on immunoSEQ multiplex PCR, and the TCRdb table lists in-frame clones only, not all of them. The repertoire consists of tens of thousands of clones, with roughly 82% occurring once and the leading ten covering 9.5% to 13%. Source material: PBMCs. The receptors here all came from a male donor in good health and CMV-seropositive. The CDR3 runs from the conserved cysteine through the conserved F or W. A D gene is named only where the DNA matches it firmly. A row's size may be missing; if present it is once, few, many or a size class.

J: TRBJ2-7
V: TRBV7-9
size: .
D: .
DNA: TGTGCCAGCAGCGCCTCGACACGGGGTGAGCAGTACTTC
CDR3: CASSASTRGEQYF

J: TRBJ2-5
V: TRBV7-9
size: .
D: TRBD1
DNA: TGTGCCAGCAGCACGCCCGGACAGGGTTATTTGGCGACCCAGTACTTC
CDR3: CASSTPGQGYLATQYF

J: TRBJ2-5
V: TRBV2
size: .
D: .
DNA: TGTGCCAGCAGTGGGGGACTTCGCCAAGAGACCCAGTACTTC
CDR3: CASSGGLRQETQYF

J: TRBJ2-7
V: TRBV10-3
size: .
D: TRBD1
DNA: TGTGCCATCAGTGGGGGACAGGGACCCGTTAACGAGCAGTACTTC
CDR3: CAISGGQGPVNEQYF

J: TRBJ2-7
V: TRBV7-2
size: .
D: TRBD2
DNA: TGTGCCAGCAGCTTAGTAGGGACTAGCGCAACCTACGAGCAGTACTTC
CDR3: CASSLVGTSATYEQYF

J: TRBJ2-7
V: TRBV18
size: .
D: TRBD2
DNA: TGTGCCAGCTCACCCGGGGAGGGACTAGCGGCCTACGAGCAGTACTTC
CDR3: CASSPGEGLAAYEQYF

J: TRBJ1-1
V: TRBV6-1
size: .
D: .
DNA: TGTGCCAGCAATTATAGGGGCACTGAAGCTTTCTTT
CDR3: CASNYRGTEAFF

J: TRBJ2-7
V: TRBV7-9
size: .
D: TRBD1
DNA: TGTGCCAGCAGCCCTCCTACAGGGGAACGACCTTACGAGCAGTACTTC
CDR3: CASSPPTGERPYEQYF

J: TRBJ1-3
V: TRBV28
size: .
D: .
DNA: TGTGCCAGCAGTGGACGAGGCAGGGACTCTGGAAACACCATATATTTT
CDR3: CASSGRGRDSGNTIYF

J: TRBJ2-3
V: TRBV2
size: .
D: .
DNA: TGTGCCAGCAACCTACAGGGTACGGGCACAGATACGCAGTATTTT
CDR3: CASNLQGTGTDTQYF

J: TRBJ2-1
V: TRBV9
size: .
D: .
DNA: TGTGCCAGCAGCGTAGTTTTGGGTCGAGCGGAAAATGAGCAGTTCTTC
CDR3: CASSVVLGRAENEQFF

J: TRBJ2-7
V: TRBV9
size: once
D: .
DNA: TGTGCCAGCAGCGTAGCTTCTAGCTCCTACGAGCAGTACTTC
CDR3: CASSVASSSYEQYF

J: TRBJ2-7
V: TRBV11-2
size: .
D: TRBD2
DNA: TGTGCCAGCAGCCAGACCTCGGGAGGACGGACCTACGAGCAGTACTTC
CDR3: CASSQTSGGRTYEQYF

J: TRBJ2-7
V: TRBV27
size: few
D: TRBD2
DNA: TGTGCCAGCAGTTTCGGCGGGGGGCCCCCTATTGAGCAGTACTTC
CDR3: CASSFGGGPPIEQYF

J: TRBJ2-6
V: TRBV7-3
size: .
D: TRBD1
DNA: TGTGCCAGCACCAAGACAGGGGGAAGTGGGGCCAACGTCCTGACTTTC
CDR3: CASTKTGGSGANVLTF

J: TRBJ1-2
V: TRBV7-9
size: once
D: .
DNA: TGTGCCAGCAGCCGATCAAATACAGGAAACTATGGCTACACCTTC
CDR3: CASSRSNTGNYGYTF

J: TRBJ2-2
V: TRBV15
size: .
D: TRBD2
DNA: TGTGCCACCAGCAGAGATCCCCGGCCGGGGGGTAACGGGGAGCTGTTTTTT
CDR3: CATSRDPRPGGNGELFF

J: TRBJ2-3
V: TRBV5-4
size: few
D: .
DNA: TGTGCCAGCAGCTTGCCCGGGACACGAAGCACAGATACGCAGTATTTT
CDR3: CASSLPGTRSTDTQYF

J: TRBJ2-1
V: TRBV7-3
size: .
D: .
DNA: TGTGCCAGCAGCTTCGCGGGGGCTAGGGCTGAGCAGTTCTTC
CDR3: CASSFAGARAEQFF

J: TRBJ1-5
V: TRBV5-8
size: once
D: .
DNA: TGTGCCAGCAGCTTGGGGCAGGTCTTGAATCAGCCCCAGCATTTT
CDR3: CASSLGQVLNQPQHF

J: TRBJ2-2
V: TRBV6-7
size: .
D: .
DNA: TGTGCCAGCAGTTACTGGGCCTCGAGAGGGACCGGGGAGCTGTTTTTT
CDR3: CASSYWASRGTGELFF

J: TRBJ2-1
V: TRBV6-1
size: .
D: TRBD2
DNA: TGTGCCAGCAGGGGGGGGGACTCCTACAATGAGCAGTTCTTC
CDR3: CASRGGDSYNEQFF